Following are 20 T cell receptor beta chains from one sample sequenced in a study of shared clonotypes between healthy human individuals. Assay used: immunoSEQ multiplex PCR; TCRdb lists only in-frame clones, some missing. This table holds around 990,000 clones, approximately 77% found once. Sequencing was carried out using memory CD4+ T cells from PBMCs. Sample subset: CD45RA-negative fraction. The receptors here all came from a man aged 18 to 30 in good health. Some clones in this sample may be carry-over from other donors' samples.

This chain joins TRBV4-3 and TRBJ2-5; D is possibly TRBD2 (7 bases). This CDR3 region has 14 residues. Trimming cost V 8 bases and J 6 bases, with 19 bases left between them. Germline assignment: CDR1 LGHNA and CDR2 YSLEER. In DNA form, the CDR3 reads TGCGCCAGCGCCGAGGGGGGGGCGCGGAAGACCCAGTACTTC. Its protein is CASAEGGARKTQYF.

This clone was seen more than once but under ten times. The gene calls are TRBV28 and TRBJ2-3; TRBD1 is a possible D gene (5 bases). Germline V gene lookup returns CDR1 MDHEN and CDR2 SYDVKM. V was cut by 6 bases and J by 1 base, with 8 bases left in between. The CDR3 contains 13 residues. The CDR3 DNA follows: TGTGCCAGCAGCAGGGCTGGCACAGATACGCAGTATTTT. This gives the protein CASSRAGTDTQYF.

Of note for this clone: A read error may account for a junction end that differs from germline. This chain links TRBV28 with TRBJ1-1; D is ambiguous. CDR3 size: 9 residues. CDR1 is MDHEN and CDR2 is SYDVKM in the germline V gene. CDR3 residues: CATSREAFF. The CDR3 DNA sequence: TGTGCCACCAGTAGGGAAGCTTTCTTT.

The chain employs TRBV25-1 and TRBJ2-7, with D uncertain. This CDR3 has 9 residues. The V and J ends lost 8 bases and 9 bases respectively, with 8 bases between them. Germline assignment: CDR1 MGHDK and CDR2 SYGVNS. The CDR3 here is CASRLGQYF. The CDR3 region has the DNA TGTGCCAGCCGGCTCGGGCAGTACTTC.

The chain carries TRBV6-1 and TRBJ2-7; D ambiguous. V gave up 6 bases and J gave up 2 bases, with 8 bases separating them. CDR3 size: 12 residues. Germline V gene lookup returns CDR1 MNHNS and CDR2 SASEGT. CDR3 sequence reads: CASSLNPYEQYF. CDR3 DNA: TGTGCCAGCAGCCTTAACCCCTACGAGCAGTACTTC.

The chain joins TRBV27 to TRBJ2-7; the D is unclear. Trimming shortened V by 4 bases and J by 4 bases, and 8 bases separated the two germline ends. The CDR3 extends over 12 amino acids. Germline CDR1 and CDR2: MNHEY and SMNVEV (reference sequence). In DNA form, the CDR3 reads TGTGCCAGCAGTTCCCCGGCTTACGAGCAGTACTTC. Encoded protein: CASSSPAYEQYF.

The chain employs TRBV9 and TRBJ2-7; no clear D gene. The length of the CDR3 is 14 residues. The V and J ends lost 3 bases and 7 bases respectively, with 17 bases between them. Germline V gene lookup returns CDR1 SGDLS and CDR2 YYNGEE. The CDR3 region is CASSAQLDGLEQYF. CDR3 DNA: TGTGCCAGCAGCGCCCAACTTGATGGCCTAGAGCAGTACTTC.

The chain is built from TRBV7-7 and TRBJ1-3, with 7 bases lining up with TRBD1. The CDR3 is 15 residues long. The germline V gene has CDR1 SSHAT and CDR2 FNYEAQ (reference sequence). J was trimmed by 0 bases and V by 4 bases; bases with no gene match: 3. DNA of the CDR3: TGTGCCAGCAGCTCCGGGACAGCCTCTGGAAACACCATATATTTT. Protein product: CASSSGTASGNTIYF.

This chain connects TRBV28 to TRBJ2-5, with TRBD1 matching 8 bases. The CDR3 spans 18 residues. The V segment lost 2 bases and the J segment 5 bases; nucleotides outside the gene matches: 16. Germline-derived CDR1 and CDR2 are MDHEN and SYDVKM. This CDR3 is CASSLTGTGGALSETQYF. CDR3 in DNA: TGTGCCAGCAGTTTAACGGGAACAGGGGGAGCACTCTCGGAGACCCAGTACTTC.

This sequence joins TRBV2 and TRBJ1-4; unclear D gene. The CDR3 runs to 14 residues. Trimming cost V 3 bases and J 4 bases, with 9 bases left between them. Germline lookup yields CDR1 SNHLY and CDR2 FYNNEI. The CDR3 sequence: CASSDGVSNEKLFF. DNA for the CDR3: TGTGCCAGCAGTGATGGGGTTAGTAATGAAAAACTGTTTTTT.

This clone appeared many times. The chain recombines TRBV4-2 with TRBJ2-2, with 8 bases that match TRBD1. The trim removed 5 bases at V and 4 bases at J, leaving 3 bases unmatched. CDR1 and CDR2 (germline): LGHNA, YNFKEQ. The CDR3 contains 14 residues. Here the CDR3 reads CASSKDRATGELFF. The CDR3 nucleotides read TGTGCCAGCAGCAAGGACAGGGCCACCGGGGAGCTGTTTTTT.

This rearrangement joins TRBV11-2 to TRBJ1-6; 9 nucleotides line up with TRBD1. The CDR3 spans 15 residues. CDR1 and CDR2 from the germline V gene are SGHAT and FQNNGV. V lost 5 bases to trimming and J lost 14 bases; unmatched junction nucleotides: 13. The CDR3 here is CASSPTGQGWGSLHF. As DNA, the CDR3 is TGTGCCAGCAGCCCCACGGGACAGGGTTGGGGGTCCCTCCACTTT.

The chain joins TRBV7-9 to TRBJ2-7; D may be TRBD1 (5 bases). CDR3 size: 14 residues. The V and J ends lost 6 bases and 4 bases respectively, with 16 bases between them. Per germline, CDR1 SEHNR and CDR2 FQNEAQ (reference sequence). The CDR3 region is CASSKDRWVYEQYF. Here the CDR3 DNA reads TGTGCCAGCAGTAAAGACAGATGGGTGTACGAGCAGTACTTC.

This sequence joins TRBV5-4 and TRBJ1-3; no definite D call. V lost 6 bases, J lost 3 bases, and 13 bases lay in between. Germline CDR1 reads SGHNT; CDR2 reads YYREEE (reference sequence). The CDR3 has 14 amino acids. In nucleotides, the CDR3 is TGTGCCAGCACCGGGCCCGGTATTGGAAACACCATATATTTT. It codes for CASTGPGIGNTIYF.

This chain connects TRBV28 to TRBJ1-4; 10 positions agree with TRBD1. The CDR3 runs 15 residues. In germline, CDR1 is MDHEN, CDR2 SYDVKM. V dropped 8 bases and J dropped 8; count of bases not matched to a gene: 11. As DNA, the CDR3 is TGTGCCAGCTCCCAGGCGGGACAGGGGTGGGAAAAACTGTTTTTT. Translation: CASSQAGQGWEKLFF.

This clone was counted ten times or more. V usage is TRBV6-1 and J usage is TRBJ2-1; D possibly corresponds to TRBD2 (7 bases). Trimming removed 3 bases at V and 12 bases at J, with 12 bases between. The CDR3 length is 12 residues. The germline gives CDR1 MNHNS, CDR2 SASEGT. This CDR3 reads CASSEGGGSQFF. The DNA of the CDR3 is TGTGCCAGCAGTGAGGGAGGGGGTTCGCAGTTCTTC.

Only a few counts were recorded for this clone. This chain joins TRBV15 and TRBJ1-5, with D perhaps matching TRBD1 (6 bases). The CDR3 length is 14 residues. From germline, CDR1 is LNHNV and CDR2 YYDKDF (reference sequence). V was shortened by 5 bases and J by 0 bases, with 8 bases between the two germline ends. This CDR3 reads CATSGQFSNQPQHF. CDR3 bases: TGTGCCACCAGCGGACAGTTTAGCAATCAGCCCCAGCATTTT.

V and J are TRBV11-1 and TRBJ2-3; D unclear. V lost 1 base to trimming and J lost 0 bases, with 5 bases between them. Per germline, CDR1 SGHAT and CDR2 FQDESV (reference sequence). CDR3 length equals 14 residues. CDR3 amino acids: CASSLDLSTDTQYF. CDR3 DNA sequence: TGTGCCAGCAGCTTAGATCTTAGCACAGATACGCAGTATTTT.

This chain uses TRBV5-4 with TRBJ2-5; 8 nucleotides match TRBD1. Germline lookup yields CDR1 SGHNT and CDR2 YYREEE (reference sequence). CDR3 length: 15 residues. J lost 6 bases, V lost 2 bases, and 9 bases had no gene match. DNA of the CDR3: TGTGCCAGCAGCTTACCCGGGACAGGAAGGCAGACCCAGTACTTC. This codes for CASSLPGTGRQTQYF.

The V call is TRBV29-1, the J call TRBJ1-4; possible D gene TRBD1, 6 bases. The CDR3 length is 15 residues. In germline, CDR1 is SQVTM, CDR2 ANQGSEA. V was pared by 5 bases and J by 0 bases, with 13 bases between. The CDR3 here is CSVTGWEATNEKLFF. CDR3 DNA sequence: TGCAGCGTTACAGGGTGGGAAGCAACTAATGAAAAACTGTTTTTT.